These 15 T cell receptor beta chains came from one sample sequenced in a study of radiation and T cells in renal cell carcinoma. Method: immunoSEQ multiplex PCR; TCRdb's copy keeps in-frame clones and lacks some. The sample records 150,000 to 180,000 clones, roughly 87% being singletons. Stated time point: blood 2 weeks post-SBRT. Treatment given: 15 Gy SBRT to primary tumor, nephrectomy 4 weeks later. Specimen: blood, collected from a patient whose treatment included radiotherapy and nephrectomy. Receptors were obtained from a woman in her forties or fifties with renal cell carcinoma.

This chain joins TRBV5-1 and TRBJ2-2, with TRBD1 matching 9 bases. The CDR3 extends over 17 amino acids. Trimming removed 4 bases from V and 6 bases from J; junction bases left unmatched: 13. Germline CDR1 is SGHRS and CDR2 is YFSETQ. The CDR3 protein is CASSPLSTGGTAGELFF. CDR3 DNA sequence: TGCGCCAGCAGCCCCCTCTCGACAGGGGGAACGGCCGGGGAGCTGTTTTTT.

This chain links TRBV18 with TRBJ1-1; D is unclear. Germline V gene data show CDR1 as KGHSH and CDR2 as LQKENI. V lost 2 bases, J lost 1 base, and 2 bases lay in between. The CDR3 is 12 residues long. The chain's CDR3 is CASSPANTEAFF. In DNA, the CDR3 is TGTGCCAGCTCACCAGCGAACACTGAAGCTTTCTTT.

CDR3 coding DNA: TGTGCCAGCAGCCAGCCCGGACAGCCCCTTATGGCCCTCCACTTT. As protein: CASSQPGQPLMALHF. V is TRBV5-6 and J is TRBJ1-6; possibly TRBD1 for D (6 bases). Germline CDR1 reads SGHDT; CDR2 reads YYEEEE. With 4 bases removed from V and 14 bases from J, the gap between germline ends came to 22 bases. This CDR3 contains 15 residues.

This clone was recorded only once. The genes are TRBV5-1 and TRBJ2-7; no firm D call. The CDR3 runs to 14 residues. Trimming stripped 4 bases from V and 2 bases from J, with 13 bases between. In germline, CDR1 is SGHRS, CDR2 YFSETQ. In nucleotides, the CDR3 is TGCGCCAGCAGCGCAGCCGCGTCAACCTACGAGCAGTACTTC. Translation gives CASSAAASTYEQYF.

This clone was observed a few times. The rearrangement links TRBV19 to TRBJ1-2; D is perhaps TRBD1 (5 bases). V gave up 8 bases and J gave up 4 bases, with 14 bases separating them. The CDR3 loop spans 13 amino acids. Germline CDR1 reads LNHDA; CDR2 reads SQIVND (reference sequence). CDR3 nucleotide sequence: TGTGCCAGTCGATGGGGAGGGGTCTATGGCTACACCTTC. Translated, it gives CASRWGGVYGYTF.

This chain connects TRBV5-5 to TRBJ1-2, with D perhaps matching TRBD1 (6 bases). Germline V gene lookup returns CDR1 SGHKS and CDR2 YYEKEE (reference sequence). Trimming left V 1 base short and J 4 bases short, with 14 bases between. The CDR3 is 15 residues long. Here the CDR3 reads CASSLLSGDFYGYTF. CDR3 nucleotides: TGTGCCAGCAGCTTGTTGTCAGGGGATTTCTATGGCTACACCTTC.

V and J are TRBV30 and TRBJ2-5; D is undetermined. The CDR3 consists of 12 residues. Germline-derived CDR1 and CDR2 are GTSNPN and SVGIG (reference sequence). V gave up 0 bases and J gave up 4 bases, with 6 bases separating them. The CDR3 protein is CAWSVRGETQYF. DNA for the CDR3: TGTGCCTGGAGTGTACGCGGAGAGACCCAGTACTTC.

This chain joins TRBV2 and TRBJ2-7; TRBD1 matches 7 bases. The CDR3 sequence is 14 residues long. The ends lost 6 bases at V and 2 bases at J; junction bases unmatched: 7. CDR1 is SNHLY, CDR2 FYNNEI, per germline. In DNA, the CDR3 is TGTGCCAGCAGGACAGGGACAAGTACCTACGAGCAGTACTTC. Protein sequence: CASRTGTSTYEQYF.

CDR3 residues: CASRVWVGDTGELFF. The CDR3 DNA sequence: TGCGCCAGCAGAGTTTGGGTCGGGGACACCGGGGAGCTGTTTTTT. The rearrangement links TRBV5-1 to TRBJ2-2, with D perhaps TRBD2 (5 bases). In germline, CDR1 is SGHRS, CDR2 YFSETQ. Trimming removed 5 bases at V and 3 bases at J, with 14 bases between. The CDR3 covers 15 residues.

This clone was counted a few times. This rearrangement joins TRBV5-1 to TRBJ1-1, with D unresolved. With 2 bases removed from V and 0 bases from J, the gap between germline ends came to 8 bases. This CDR3 is built from 14 residues. Germline V gene sequence: CDR1 SGHRS, CDR2 YFSETQ. The CDR3 sequence: CASSFSSLNTEAFF. Written as DNA, the CDR3 is TGCGCCAGCAGCTTTTCGTCCTTGAACACTGAAGCTTTCTTT.

The chain recombines TRBV10-3 with TRBJ2-7; D is ambiguous. CDR1 is ENHRY, CDR2 SYGVKD, per germline. V shed 9 bases and J shed 0 bases, with 9 bases lying between them. This CDR3 is built from 12 residues. CDR3 region: CAMSQNSYEQYF. The DNA of the CDR3 is TGTGCCATGAGCCAGAACTCCTACGAGCAGTACTTC.

A note on this clone: Sequence at one end of the junction differs from germline and may be a read error. The chain links TRBV7-2 to TRBJ1-5; D is unresolved. The CDR3 runs 14 residues. The germline V gene encodes CDR1 SGHTA and CDR2 FQGNSA. CDR3 bases: TGTGTCAGCAGCTTTTACGGCCAGAATCAGCCCCAGCATTTT. Residues: CVSSFYGQNQPQHF.

To note about this clone: One junction end does not reproduce the germline sequence, and a read error may be involved. The chain is built from TRBV5-1 and TRBJ1-2; no clear D. CDR1 is SGHRS and CDR2 is YFSETQ in the germline V gene. This CDR3 spans 14 amino acids. The CDR3 DNA follows: TGTGCCAGCAGCTTGATTCAGGCAGACTATGGCTACACCTTC. Encoded protein: CASSLIQADYGYTF.

The chain couples TRBV11-3 to TRBJ2-1; D gene ambiguous. Germline V CDR1 and CDR2: SGHNT, YENEEA. Trimming cost V 2 bases and J 4 bases, with 9 bases left between them. The CDR3 has 14 residues. CDR3 in amino acids: CASSLSPAYNEQFF. For the CDR3, the DNA is TGTGCCAGCAGCTTAAGTCCCGCGTACAATGAGCAGTTCTTC.

The chain has TRBV19 and TRBJ2-5; either TRBD1 or TRBD2 may supply D (5 bases each). The germline V gene has CDR1 LNHDA and CDR2 SQIVND (reference sequence). Trimming shortened V by 5 bases and J by 4 bases, and 11 bases separated the two germline ends. CDR3 length: 13 amino acids. The CDR3 nucleotides read TGTGCCAGTAGTCCGGTTGGGGGAGAGACCCAGTACTTC. This gives the protein CASSPVGGETQYF.